The following is a T cell receptor beta chain sequence with its context. Its target is not known. Together with a sample-barcoded 5' primer, a J-beta primer mix was included in a second PCR lasting about 6 to 12 cycles. In TCRdb, the 5' RACE reads were re-called with MiXCR into one record per CDR3 protein. Of about 570,000 distinct CDR3 sequences in the sample, 27% were seen once. Germline V gene data show CDR1 as LGHNA and CDR2 as YSLEER. This CDR3 has 15 residues. V shed 0 bases, J shed 10 bases, and the junction held 9 bases outside the gene matches. The sample is drawn from a study of blood T cells in healthy people across ages. Overall study findings and caveats: PBMCs were not sorted, which prevented a conclusive comparison of naive versus antigen-experienced cells.

Per individual sample, total RNA of at least 5 micrograms was extracted. Sequencing input: blood. This chain joins TRBV4-3 and TRBJ1-1; TRBD1 agrees at 9 bases. This sequence was found in a woman between 65 and 79 years old in good health. In nucleotides, the CDR3 is TGCGCCAGCAGCCAAGACGCCGGGACAGGGCTAGTAGCTTTCTTT. This codes for CASSQDAGTGLVAFF.